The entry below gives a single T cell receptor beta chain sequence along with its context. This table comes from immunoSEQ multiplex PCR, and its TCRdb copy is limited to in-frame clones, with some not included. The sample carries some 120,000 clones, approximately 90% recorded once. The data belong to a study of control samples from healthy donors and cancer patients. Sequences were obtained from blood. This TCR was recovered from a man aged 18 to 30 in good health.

The CDR3 reads CASSSHRGSPLHF. Written as DNA, the CDR3 is TGTGCCAGCAGTTCACACAGGGGTTCACCCCTCCACTTT. This rearrangement joins TRBV6-6 to TRBJ1-6; TRBD1 agrees at 7 bases. Looked up from germline, CDR1 is MNHNY and CDR2 is SVGAGI (reference sequence). The CDR3 totals 13 residues. J gave up 9 bases and V 4 bases, and 3 bases lay outside the gene matches.